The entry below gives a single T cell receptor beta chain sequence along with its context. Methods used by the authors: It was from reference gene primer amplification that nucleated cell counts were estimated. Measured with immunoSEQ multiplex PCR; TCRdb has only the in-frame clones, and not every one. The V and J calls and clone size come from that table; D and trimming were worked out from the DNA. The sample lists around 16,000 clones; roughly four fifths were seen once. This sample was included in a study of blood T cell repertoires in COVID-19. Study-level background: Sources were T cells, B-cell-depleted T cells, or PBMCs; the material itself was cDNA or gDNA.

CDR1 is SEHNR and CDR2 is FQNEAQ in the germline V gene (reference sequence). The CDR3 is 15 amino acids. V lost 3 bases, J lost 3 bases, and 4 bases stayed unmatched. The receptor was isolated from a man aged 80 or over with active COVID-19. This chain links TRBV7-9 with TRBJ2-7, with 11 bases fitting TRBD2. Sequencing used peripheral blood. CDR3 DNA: TGTGCCAGCAGCTTCTCCACTAGCGGGAGCTACGAGCAGTACTTC. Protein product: CASSFSTSGSYEQYF.